These 15 T cell receptor beta chains originate from one sample sequenced in a study of blood T cell repertoires in COVID-19. Repertoires were generated with immunoSEQ multiplex PCR, while TCRdb's copy carries only in-frame clones and drops some. The sample lists 300,000 to 400,000 clones; over 70% were seen once. Sequencing was carried out using peripheral blood. These receptors were obtained from a woman between 50 and 59 years old with COVID-19, enrolled during active disease.

The V gene is TRBV6-6, the J gene TRBJ2-7; D perhaps matches TRBD1 (5 bases). CDR1 and CDR2 from the germline V gene are MNHNY and SVGAGI (reference sequence). This CDR3 is built from 15 residues. V lost 0 bases to trimming and J lost 0 bases, with 9 bases between them. The CDR3, as DNA: TGTGCCAGCAGTTACTCGCACAGGAACTCCTACGAGCAGTACTTC. Its protein is CASSYSHRNSYEQYF.

This clone has just one count. The rearrangement joins TRBV6-6 to TRBJ2-1, with D tentatively TRBD2 (7 bases). CDR3 size: 14 residues. Trimming pared 6 bases from V and 8 bases from J, leaving 17 bases between. Germline CDR1 and CDR2: MNHNY and SVGAGI (reference sequence). CDR3: CASSDGTSGDEQFF. The CDR3 DNA reads as TGTGCCAGCAGCGACGGGACAAGCGGGGATGAGCAGTTCTTC.

In its sample, this clone was seen once. The V and J genes are TRBV24-1 and TRBJ2-3; possible D gene TRBD2, 6 bases. The V end lost 4 bases, the J end lost 6 bases, and 13 bases lay between the germline ends. CDR1 is KGHDR, CDR2 SFDVKD, per germline. The CDR3 length is 14 residues. The CDR3 nucleotides read TGTGCCACCAGTGAAACTGGGACTTCGGATACGCAGTATTTT. Translated: CATSETGTSDTQYF.

The rearrangement uses TRBV11-2 and TRBJ1-1; D uncertain. V lost 7 bases and J lost 3, with 15 bases in between. This CDR3 is 14 amino acids long. In germline, CDR1 is SGHAT, CDR2 FQNNGV. The CDR3 reads CASNIPRDHTEAFF. The CDR3 DNA follows: TGTGCCAGCAACATACCGAGGGATCACACTGAAGCTTTCTTT.

The chain employs TRBV10-2 and TRBJ2-1; D remains unclear. Trimming left V 6 bases short and J 4 bases short, with 10 bases between. Looked up from germline, CDR1 is WSHSY and CDR2 is SAAADI. CDR3 size: 13 residues. CDR3 amino acids: CASSHGNYNEQFF. As DNA, the CDR3 is TGCGCCAGCAGCCACGGTAATTACAATGAGCAGTTCTTC.

The V gene is TRBV29-1, the J gene TRBJ2-1; D is unresolved. CDR1 is SQVTM, CDR2 ANQGSEA, per germline. The V end was cut by 6 bases, the J end by 6 bases, with 9 bases between. This CDR3 comprises 11 residues. CDR3 residues: CSVIKLNEQFF. CDR3 nucleotides: TGCAGCGTGATTAAACTCAATGAGCAGTTCTTC.

The chain recombines TRBV21-1 with TRBJ2-2; TRBD2, the table's D call, was not compared with the DNA. TRBV21-1 is annotated as a pseudogene. The CDR3 loop spans 21 amino acids. The CDR3 DNA reads as TGTGCCAGCAGCAAACATCCGGGACTAGCGGGGAACAGATCGGGTCCCGGGGAGCTGTTTTTT. It specifies CASSKHPGLAGNRSGPGELFF.

The chain combines TRBV7-9 with TRBJ1-1, with 8 bases matching TRBD1. The CDR3 sequence is 14 residues long. J gave up 6 bases and V 5 bases, and 8 bases lay outside the gene matches. The germline CDR1 and CDR2 sequences are SEHNR and FQNEAQ (reference sequence). CDR3 loop: CASSPQQGASEAFF. In nucleotides, the CDR3 is TGTGCCAGCAGCCCTCAGCAGGGGGCTTCTGAAGCTTTCTTT. Using reference TRBV7-9 and TRBJ1-1 for the parts outside the CDR3, the full variable domain is DTGVSQNPRHKITKRGQNVTFRCDPISEHNRLYWYRQTLGQGPEFLTYFQNEAQLEKSRLLSDRFSAERPKGSFSTLEIQRTEQGDSAMYLCASSPQQGASEAFFGQGTRLTVV.

J is TRBJ2-7 and V is TRBV6-6, with D perhaps TRBD2 (5 bases). CDR3 length: 14 amino acids. The ends were cut back, 5 bases at V and 6 bases at J, with 17 bases in the middle. From germline, CDR1 is MNHNY and CDR2 SVGAGI (reference sequence). The CDR3 region is CASSRLAQDGEQYF. CDR3 nucleotide sequence: TGTGCCAGCAGTCGCCTAGCCCAAGACGGCGAGCAGTACTTC.

The chain uses TRBV7-9 and TRBJ2-7, with D tentatively TRBD2 (5 bases). Germline values: CDR1 SEHNR, CDR2 FQNEAQ (reference sequence). This CDR3 has 15 amino acids. The V end was cut by 5 bases, the J end by 1 base, with 15 bases between. CDR3 loop: CASSPSGRSSYEQYF. CDR3 nucleotide sequence: TGTGCCAGCAGCCCCAGCGGACGTAGTTCCTACGAGCAGTACTTC.

Note on this clone: This specimen includes other DNA sequences encoding the same CDR3. This sequence joins TRBV5-1 and TRBJ1-1, with 8 bases that match TRBD1. The CDR3 covers 14 residues. V was pared by 4 bases and J by 1 base, with 3 bases of the junction left unmatched. CDR1 and CDR2 (germline): SGHRS, YFSETQ. This chain's CDR3 is CASSTGQGNTEAFF. CDR3 nucleotide sequence: TGCGCCAGCAGCACCGGACAGGGGAACACTGAAGCTTTCTTT.

The CDR3 bases are TGTGCCAGCAGCCTGATGGGGACAGTTTATGGCTACACCTTC. It codes for CASSLMGTVYGYTF. The V call is TRBV11-3, the J call TRBJ1-2; TRBD1 agrees at 7 bases. V lost 5 bases, J lost 5 bases, and 8 bases stayed unmatched. CDR1 and CDR2 (germline): SGHNT, YENEEA. The CDR3 has 14 amino acids.

V gene TRBV30 combines with J gene TRBJ2-7, with 9 bases lining up with TRBD1. Trimming removed 4 bases from V and 2 bases from J; junction bases left unmatched: 3. Germline CDR1 and CDR2: GTSNPN and SVGIG (reference sequence). This CDR3 is 13 amino acids long. Here the CDR3 reads CAWTGTGTYEQYF. The CDR3 nucleotides read TGTGCCTGGACCGGGACAGGGACCTACGAGCAGTACTTC.

J is TRBJ1-4 and V is TRBV5-1, with 10 bases lining up with TRBD1. CDR3 length: 16 amino acids. V was clipped by 3 bases and J by 3 bases; unmatched bases: 5. Germline lookup yields CDR1 SGHRS and CDR2 YFSETQ. The CDR3 nucleotides are TGCGCCAGCAGCTATGGACAGGGGGTTGCTAATGAAAAACTGTTTTTT. This codes for CASSYGQGVANEKLFF. The full variable domain, its missing parts supplied by reference TRBV5-1 and TRBJ1-4, is KAGVTQTPRYLIKTRGQQVTLSCSPISGHRSVSWYQQTPGQGLQFLFEYFSETQRNKGNFPGRFSGRQFSNSRSEMNVSTLELGDSALYLCASSYGQGVANEKLFFGSGTQLSVL.

This sequence joins TRBV5-1 and TRBJ2-5, with a tentative D call TRBD1 (6 bases). This CDR3 has 14 residues. From germline, CDR1 is SGHRS and CDR2 YFSETQ. Trimming took 2 bases from V and 1 from J, leaving 9 bases between them. CDR3 loop: CASSFSGVQETQYF. The CDR3 nucleotides read TGCGCCAGCAGCTTTTCAGGGGTCCAAGAGACCCAGTACTTC.